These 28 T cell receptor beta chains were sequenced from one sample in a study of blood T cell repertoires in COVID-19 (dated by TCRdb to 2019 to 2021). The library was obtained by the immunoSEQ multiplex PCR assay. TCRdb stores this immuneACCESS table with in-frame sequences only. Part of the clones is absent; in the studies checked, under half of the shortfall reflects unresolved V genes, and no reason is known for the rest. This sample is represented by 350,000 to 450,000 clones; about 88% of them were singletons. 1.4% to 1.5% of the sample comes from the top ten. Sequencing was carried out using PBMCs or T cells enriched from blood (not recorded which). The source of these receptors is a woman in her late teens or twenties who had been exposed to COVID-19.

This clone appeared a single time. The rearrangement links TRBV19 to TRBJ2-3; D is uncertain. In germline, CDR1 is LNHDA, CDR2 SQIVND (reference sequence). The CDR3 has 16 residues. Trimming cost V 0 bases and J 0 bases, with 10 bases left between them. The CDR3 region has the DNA TGTGCCAGTAGTATAGATCGTCCGGTTAGCACAGATACGCAGTATTTT. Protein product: CASSIDRPVSTDTQYF.

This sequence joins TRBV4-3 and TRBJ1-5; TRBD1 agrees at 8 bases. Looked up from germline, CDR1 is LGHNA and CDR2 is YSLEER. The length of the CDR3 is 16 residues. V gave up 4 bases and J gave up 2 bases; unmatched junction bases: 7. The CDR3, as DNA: TGCGCCAGCAGCCCCACCCCAGGGGGCGGCAATCAGCCCCAGCATTTT. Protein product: CASSPTPGGGNQPQHF.

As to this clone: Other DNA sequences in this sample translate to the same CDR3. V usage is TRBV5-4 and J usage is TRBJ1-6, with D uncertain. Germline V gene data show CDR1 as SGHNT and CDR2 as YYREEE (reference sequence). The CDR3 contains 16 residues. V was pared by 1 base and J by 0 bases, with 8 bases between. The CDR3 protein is CASSLLGSSYNSPLHF. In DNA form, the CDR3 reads TGTGCCAGCAGCTTGTTAGGGAGCTCCTATAATTCACCCCTCCACTTT. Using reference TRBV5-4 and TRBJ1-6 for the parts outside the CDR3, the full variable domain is ETGVTQSPTHLIKTRGQQVTLRCSSQSGHNTVSWYQQALGQGPQFIFQYYREEENGRGNFPPRFSGLQFPNYSSELNVNALELDDSALYLCASSLLGSSYNSPLHFGNGTRLTVT.

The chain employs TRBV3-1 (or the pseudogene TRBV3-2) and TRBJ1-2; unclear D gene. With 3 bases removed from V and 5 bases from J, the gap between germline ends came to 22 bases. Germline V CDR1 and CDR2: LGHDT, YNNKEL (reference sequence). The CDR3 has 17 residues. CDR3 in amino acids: CASSHLRPGGLGYGYTF. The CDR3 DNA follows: TGTGCCAGCAGCCACCTCCGACCGGGAGGTCTTGGGTATGGCTACACCTTC.

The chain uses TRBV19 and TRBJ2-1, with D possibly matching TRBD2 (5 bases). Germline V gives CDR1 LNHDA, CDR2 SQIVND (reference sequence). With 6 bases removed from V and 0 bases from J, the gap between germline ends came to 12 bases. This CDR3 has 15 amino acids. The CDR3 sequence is CASSTSRASYNEQFF. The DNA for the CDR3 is TGTGCCAGTAGCACCTCGCGGGCCTCCTACAATGAGCAGTTCTTC. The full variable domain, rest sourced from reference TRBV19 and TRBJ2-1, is DGGITQSPKYLFRKEGQNVTLSCEQNLNHDAMYWYRQDPGQGLRLIYYSQIVNDFQKGDIAEGYSVSREKKESFPLTVTSAQKNPTAFYLCASSTSRASYNEQFFGPGTRLTVL.

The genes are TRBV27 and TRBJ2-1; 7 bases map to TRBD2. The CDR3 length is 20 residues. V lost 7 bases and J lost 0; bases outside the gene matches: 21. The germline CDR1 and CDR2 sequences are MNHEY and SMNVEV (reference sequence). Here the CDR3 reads CASTPGGRQKYLYSYNEQFF. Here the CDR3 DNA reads TGTGCCAGCACCCCGGGGGGTAGACAGAAGTACCTATACTCCTACAATGAGCAGTTCTTC.

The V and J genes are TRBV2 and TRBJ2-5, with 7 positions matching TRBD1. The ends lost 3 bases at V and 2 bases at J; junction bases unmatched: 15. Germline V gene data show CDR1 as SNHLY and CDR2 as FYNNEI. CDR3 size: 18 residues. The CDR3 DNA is TGTGCCAGCAGTGATCCTACGGCAGGGGGTCTACCTCAAGAGACCCAGTACTTC. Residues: CASSDPTAGGLPQETQYF. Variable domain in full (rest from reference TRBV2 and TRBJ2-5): EPEVTQTPSHQVTQMGQEVILRCVPISNHLYFYWYRQILGQKVEFLVSFYNNEISEKSEIFDDQFSVERPDGSNFTLKIRSTKLEDSAMYFCASSDPTAGGLPQETQYFGPGTRLLVL.

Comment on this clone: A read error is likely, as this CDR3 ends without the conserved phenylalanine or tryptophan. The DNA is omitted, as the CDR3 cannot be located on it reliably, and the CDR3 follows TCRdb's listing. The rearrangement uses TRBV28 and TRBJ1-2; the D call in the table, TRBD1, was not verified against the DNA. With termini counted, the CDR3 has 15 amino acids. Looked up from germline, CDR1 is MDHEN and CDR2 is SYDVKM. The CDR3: CASTGQGKVHMATAV.

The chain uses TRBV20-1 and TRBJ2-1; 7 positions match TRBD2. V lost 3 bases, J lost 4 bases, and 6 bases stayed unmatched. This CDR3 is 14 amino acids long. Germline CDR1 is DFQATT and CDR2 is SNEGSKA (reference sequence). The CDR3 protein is CSASRRGIYNEQFF. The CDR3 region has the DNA TGCAGTGCTAGTCGGCGGGGGATTTACAATGAGCAGTTCTTC.

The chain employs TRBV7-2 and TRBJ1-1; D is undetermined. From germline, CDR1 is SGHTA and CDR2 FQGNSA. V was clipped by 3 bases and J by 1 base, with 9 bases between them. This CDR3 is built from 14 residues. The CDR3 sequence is CASSFSRGNTEAFF. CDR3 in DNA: TGTGCCAGCAGCTTTTCTCGGGGGAACACTGAAGCTTTCTTT.

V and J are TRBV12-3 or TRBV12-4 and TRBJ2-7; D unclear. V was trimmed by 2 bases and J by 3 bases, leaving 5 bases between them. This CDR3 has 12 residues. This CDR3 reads CASSLNGYEQYF. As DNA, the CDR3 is TGTGCCAGCAGTTTAAACGGCTACGAGCAGTACTTC.

This chain's CDR3 is CASSLSPGGQYF. For the CDR3, the DNA is TGCGCCAGCAGTTTGTCGCCCGGGGGGCAGTATTTT. The V gene is TRBV5-1, the J gene TRBJ2-3; a weak D match, TRBD2 (6 bases). Trimming took 5 bases from V and 11 from J, leaving 15 bases between them. The CDR3 totals 12 residues. Germline V gives CDR1 SGHRS, CDR2 YFSETQ.

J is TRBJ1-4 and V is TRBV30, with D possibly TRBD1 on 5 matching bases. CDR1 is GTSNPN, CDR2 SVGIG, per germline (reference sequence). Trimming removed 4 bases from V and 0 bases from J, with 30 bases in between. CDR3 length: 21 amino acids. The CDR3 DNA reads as TGTGCCTGGATGGACGCAACTTGGGGGAGGGACCGTGATGCAACTAATGAAAAACTGTTTTTT. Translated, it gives CAWMDATWGRDRDATNEKLFF.

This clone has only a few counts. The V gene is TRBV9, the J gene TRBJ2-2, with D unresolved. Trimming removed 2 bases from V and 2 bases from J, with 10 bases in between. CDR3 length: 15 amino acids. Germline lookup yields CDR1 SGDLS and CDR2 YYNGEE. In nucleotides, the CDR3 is TGTGCCAGCAGCGTCTACAGCACAAACACCGGGGAGCTGTTTTTT. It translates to CASSVYSTNTGELFF.

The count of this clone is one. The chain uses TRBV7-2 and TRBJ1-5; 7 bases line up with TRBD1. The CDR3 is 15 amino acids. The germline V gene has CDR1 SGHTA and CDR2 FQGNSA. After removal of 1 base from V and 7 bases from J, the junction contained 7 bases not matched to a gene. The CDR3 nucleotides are TGTGCCAGCAGCTTAGGTAGGGGGCTGAGGCAGCCCCAGCATTTT. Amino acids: CASSLGRGLRQPQHF.

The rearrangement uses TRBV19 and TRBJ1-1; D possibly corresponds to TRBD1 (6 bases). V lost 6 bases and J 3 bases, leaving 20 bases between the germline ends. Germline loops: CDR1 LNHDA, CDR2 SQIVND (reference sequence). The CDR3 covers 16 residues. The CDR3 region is CASRDDRRSRDTEAFF. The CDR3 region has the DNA TGTGCCAGTAGGGACGACAGGCGATCAAGAGACACTGAAGCTTTCTTT. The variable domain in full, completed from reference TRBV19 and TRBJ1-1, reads DGGITQSPKYLFRKEGQNVTLSCEQNLNHDAMYWYRQDPGQGLRLIYYSQIVNDFQKGDIAEGYSVSREKKESFPLTVTSAQKNPTAFYLCASRDDRRSRDTEAFFGQGTRLTVV.

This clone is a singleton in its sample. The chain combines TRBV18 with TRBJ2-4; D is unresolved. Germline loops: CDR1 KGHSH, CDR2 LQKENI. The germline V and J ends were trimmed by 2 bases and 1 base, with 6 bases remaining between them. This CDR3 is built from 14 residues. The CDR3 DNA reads TGTGCCAGCTCACCAAACACGGCCAAAAACATTCAGTACTTC. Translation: CASSPNTAKNIQYF. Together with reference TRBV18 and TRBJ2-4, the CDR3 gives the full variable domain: NAGVMQNPRHLVRRRGQEARLRCSPMKGHSHVYWYRQLPEEGLKFMVYLQKENIIDESGMPKERFSAEFPKEGPSILRIQQVVRGDSAAYFCASSPNTAKNIQYFGAGTRLSVL.

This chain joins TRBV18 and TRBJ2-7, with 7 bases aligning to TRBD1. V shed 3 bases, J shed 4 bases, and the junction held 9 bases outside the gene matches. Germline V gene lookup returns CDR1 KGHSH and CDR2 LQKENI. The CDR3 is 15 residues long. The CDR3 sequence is CASSPDRASNYEQYF. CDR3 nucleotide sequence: TGTGCCAGCTCACCCGACAGGGCCTCGAATTACGAGCAGTACTTC.

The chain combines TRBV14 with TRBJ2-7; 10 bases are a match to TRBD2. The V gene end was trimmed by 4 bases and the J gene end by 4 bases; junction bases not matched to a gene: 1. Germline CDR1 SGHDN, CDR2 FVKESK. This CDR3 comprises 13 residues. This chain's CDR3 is CASSRGLAYEQYF. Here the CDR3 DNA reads TGTGCCAGCAGCCGGGGACTAGCGTACGAGCAGTACTTC. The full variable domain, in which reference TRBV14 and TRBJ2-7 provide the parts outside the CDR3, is EAGVTQFPSHSVIEKGQTVTLRCDPISGHDNLYWYRRVMGKEIKFLLHFVKESKQDESGMPNNRFLAERTGGTYSTLKVQPAELEDSGVYFCASSRGLAYEQYFGPGTRLTVT.

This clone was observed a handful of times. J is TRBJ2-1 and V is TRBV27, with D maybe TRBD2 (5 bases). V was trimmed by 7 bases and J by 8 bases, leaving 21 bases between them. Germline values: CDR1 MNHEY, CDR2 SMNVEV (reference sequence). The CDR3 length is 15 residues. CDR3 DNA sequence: TGTGCCAGCACCCGGAGAGGACTTCACAGCGATGAGCAGTTCTTC. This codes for CASTRRGLHSDEQFF.

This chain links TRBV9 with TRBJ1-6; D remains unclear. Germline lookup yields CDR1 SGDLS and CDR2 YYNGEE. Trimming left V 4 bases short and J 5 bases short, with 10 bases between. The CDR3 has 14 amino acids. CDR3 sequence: CASSPGLNNSPLHF. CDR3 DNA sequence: TGTGCCAGCAGCCCAGGTCTAAATAATTCACCCCTCCACTTT. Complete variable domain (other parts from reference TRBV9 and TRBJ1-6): DSGVTQTPKHLITATGQRVTLRCSPRSGDLSVYWYQQSLDQGLQFLIQYYNGEERAKGNILERFSAQQFPDLHSELNLSSLELGDSALYFCASSPGLNNSPLHFGNGTRLTVT.

CDR3 in amino acids: CATSLGGNYGYTF. The CDR3 region has the DNA TGTGCCACCAGTCTGGGGGGAAACTATGGCTACACCTTC. The chain joins TRBV15 to TRBJ1-2; a weak D match, TRBD1 (5 bases). The CDR3 contains 13 residues. Trimming stripped 6 bases from V and 2 bases from J, with 10 bases between. CDR1 is LNHNV and CDR2 is YYDKDF in the germline V gene (reference sequence).

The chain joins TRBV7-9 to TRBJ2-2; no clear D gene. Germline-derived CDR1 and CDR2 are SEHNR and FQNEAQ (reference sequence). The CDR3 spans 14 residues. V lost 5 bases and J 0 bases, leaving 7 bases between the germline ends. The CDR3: CASSPDSNTGELFF. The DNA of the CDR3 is TGTGCCAGCAGCCCCGACTCGAACACCGGGGAGCTGTTTTTT.

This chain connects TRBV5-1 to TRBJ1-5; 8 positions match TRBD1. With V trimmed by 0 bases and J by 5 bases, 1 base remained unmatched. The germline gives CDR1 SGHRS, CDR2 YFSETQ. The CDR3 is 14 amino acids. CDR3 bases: TGCGCCAGCAGCTTGGAGGGACAGGATCAGCCCCAGCATTTT. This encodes CASSLEGQDQPQHF.

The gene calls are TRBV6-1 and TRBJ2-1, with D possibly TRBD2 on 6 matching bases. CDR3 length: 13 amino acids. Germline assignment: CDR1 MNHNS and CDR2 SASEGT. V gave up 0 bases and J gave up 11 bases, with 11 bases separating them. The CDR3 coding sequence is TGTGCCAGCAGTGAAGCTGGCGGGGAGAAGCAGTTCTTC. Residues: CASSEAGGEKQFF.

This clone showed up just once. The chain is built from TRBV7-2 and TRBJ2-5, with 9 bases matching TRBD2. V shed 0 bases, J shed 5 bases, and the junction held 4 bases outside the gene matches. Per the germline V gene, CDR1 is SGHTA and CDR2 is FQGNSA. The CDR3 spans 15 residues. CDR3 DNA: TGTGCCAGCAGCTTAGCGGCGGGGGGGCAGGAGACCCAGTACTTC. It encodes CASSLAAGGQETQYF.

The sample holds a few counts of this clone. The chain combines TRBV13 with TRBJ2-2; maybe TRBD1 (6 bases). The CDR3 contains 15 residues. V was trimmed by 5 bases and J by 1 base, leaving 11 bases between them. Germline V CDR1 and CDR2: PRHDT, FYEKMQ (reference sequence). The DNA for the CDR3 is TGTGCCAGCAGCCCAGGACAGCAGAACACCGGGGAGCTGTTTTTT. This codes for CASSPGQQNTGELFF.

The CDR3 DNA is TGTGCCAGTAACCTCCAGGGGCTGAACACTGAAGCTTTCTTT. Translating gives CASNLQGLNTEAFF. This chain connects TRBV19 to TRBJ1-1, with D perhaps TRBD1 (6 bases). Trimming removed 7 bases from V and 0 bases from J, with 12 bases in between. The CDR3 consists of 14 residues. Germline V gives CDR1 LNHDA, CDR2 SQIVND (reference sequence).